Sequencing of this T cell receptor beta chain was carried out in a study of blood T cell repertoires in COVID-19. Background on the study: Some COVID-19 samples were acute and others convalescent; all came from the United States, Italy and Spain. PBMCs, B-cell-depleted T cells, or T cells were the source of the cDNA or gDNA that made up the material.

In the original workflow: Scientists estimated how many nucleated cells there were by amplifying reference gene primers. The repertoire was sequenced with immunoSEQ multiplex PCR; TCRdb's copy has only in-frame clones and lacks some. That table furnishes V, J and clone size, whereas the DNA furnished D and trimming. The sample lists about 78,000 clones, roughly 86% seen once, with 4.5% to 5.5% in the top ten. The sample holds a few counts of this clone. Trimming shortened V by 4 bases and J by 4 bases, and 17 bases separated the two germline ends. Germline CDR1 SGHDT, CDR2 YYEEEE. The CDR3 consists of 15 residues.

The chain has TRBV5-6 and TRBJ2-5, with a weak D call TRBD2 (6 bases). This TCR derives from a man over 45 with active or convalescent COVID-19. The sample taken for sequencing was peripheral blood. The CDR3 sequence is CASSPVGGAGETQYF. In nucleotides, the CDR3 is TGTGCCAGCAGCCCGGTAGGAGGGGCCGGAGAGACCCAGTACTTC.